This T cell receptor beta chain emerged from a study of blood T cells in healthy people across ages. Sample-barcoded 5' priming and a J-beta primer mix drove a second PCR of about 7 to 12 cycles. The template-switch adaptor, which had 12 random nucleotides, put a tag on each cDNA molecule. TCRdb re-called the 5' RACE reads with MiXCR, one entry per CDR3 protein. Seen here are roughly 1,500,000 distinct CDR3 sequences, 42% observed once, and the top ten hold 7.9%. Germline CDR1 and CDR2: LNHDA and SQIVND (reference sequence). Trimming left V 3 bases short and J 7 bases short, with 13 bases between. This CDR3 is 13 amino acids long. Regarding the study as a whole: Naive CD4+ cell counts and diversity both ran higher in long-lived than in aged donors.

A word on this clonotype: No antigen is known for it. This may stem from a read error, because a much larger clone lies one nucleotide away.

Sequencing input: blood. The chain carries TRBV19 and TRBJ2-7, with D hard to call. The TCR sequence derives from a woman aged 18-29 years in good health. The DNA of the CDR3 is TGTGCCAGTAGTATTAATGACGTCAATGAGCAGTACTTC. Protein: CASSINDVNEQYF.